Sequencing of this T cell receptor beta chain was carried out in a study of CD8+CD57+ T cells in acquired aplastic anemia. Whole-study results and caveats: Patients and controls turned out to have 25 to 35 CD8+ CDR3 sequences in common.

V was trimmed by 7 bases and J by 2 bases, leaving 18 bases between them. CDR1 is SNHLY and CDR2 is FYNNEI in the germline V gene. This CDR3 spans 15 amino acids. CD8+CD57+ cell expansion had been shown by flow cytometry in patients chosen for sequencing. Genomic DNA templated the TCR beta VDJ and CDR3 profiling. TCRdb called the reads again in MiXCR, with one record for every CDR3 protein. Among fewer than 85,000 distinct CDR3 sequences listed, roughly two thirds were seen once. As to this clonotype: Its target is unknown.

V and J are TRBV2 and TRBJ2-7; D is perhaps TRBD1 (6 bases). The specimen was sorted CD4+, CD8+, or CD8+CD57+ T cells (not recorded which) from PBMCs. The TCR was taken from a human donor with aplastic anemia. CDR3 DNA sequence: TGTGCCAGCACCAGAAAGGCAGGGGACCCCTACGAGCAGTACTTC. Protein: CASTRKAGDPYEQYF.